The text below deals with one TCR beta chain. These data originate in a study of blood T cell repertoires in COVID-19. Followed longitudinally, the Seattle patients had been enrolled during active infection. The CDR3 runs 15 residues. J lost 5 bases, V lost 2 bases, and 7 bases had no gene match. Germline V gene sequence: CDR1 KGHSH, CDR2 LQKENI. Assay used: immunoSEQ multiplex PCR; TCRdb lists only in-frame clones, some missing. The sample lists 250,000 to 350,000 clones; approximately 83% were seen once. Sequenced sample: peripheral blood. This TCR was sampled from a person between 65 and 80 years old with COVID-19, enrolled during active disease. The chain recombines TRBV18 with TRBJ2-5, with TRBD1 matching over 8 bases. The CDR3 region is CASSPTQGAKETQYF. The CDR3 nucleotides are TGTGCCAGCTCACCAACGCAGGGGGCTAAGGAGACCCAGTACTTC.